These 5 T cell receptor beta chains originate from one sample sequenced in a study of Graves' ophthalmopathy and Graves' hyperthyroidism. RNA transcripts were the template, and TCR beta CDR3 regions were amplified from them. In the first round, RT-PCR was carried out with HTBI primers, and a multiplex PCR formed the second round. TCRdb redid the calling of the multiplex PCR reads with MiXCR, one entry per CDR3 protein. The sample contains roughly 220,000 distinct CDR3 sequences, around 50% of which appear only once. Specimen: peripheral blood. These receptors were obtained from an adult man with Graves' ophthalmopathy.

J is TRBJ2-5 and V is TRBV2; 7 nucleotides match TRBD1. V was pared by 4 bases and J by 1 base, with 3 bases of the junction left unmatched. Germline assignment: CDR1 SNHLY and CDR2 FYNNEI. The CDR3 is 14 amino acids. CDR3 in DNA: TGTGCCAGCAGTGGACAGGGAGCCCAAGAGACCCAGTACTTC. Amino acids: CASSGQGAQETQYF.

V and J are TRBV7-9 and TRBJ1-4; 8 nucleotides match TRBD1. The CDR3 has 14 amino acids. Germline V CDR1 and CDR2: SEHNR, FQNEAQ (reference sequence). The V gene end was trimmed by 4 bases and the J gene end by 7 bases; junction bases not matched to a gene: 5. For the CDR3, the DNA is TGTGCCAGCAGCTCAGGGACAGGATTTGAAAAACTGTTTTTT. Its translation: CASSSGTGFEKLFF.

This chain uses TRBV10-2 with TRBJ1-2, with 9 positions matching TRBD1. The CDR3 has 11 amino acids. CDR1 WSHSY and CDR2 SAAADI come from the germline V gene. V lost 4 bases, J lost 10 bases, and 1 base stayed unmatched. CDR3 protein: CASSGDRAYTF. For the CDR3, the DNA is TGCGCCAGCAGTGGGGACAGGGCCTACACCTTC.

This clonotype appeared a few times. The CDR3 reads CASSVAFRAEAFF. CDR3 coding DNA: TGTGCCAGCAGCGTAGCTTTTCGGGCTGAAGCTTTCTTT. V usage is TRBV9 and J usage is TRBJ1-1, with unresolved D. Looked up from germline, CDR1 is SGDLS and CDR2 is YYNGEE. Trimming took 0 bases from V and 6 from J, leaving 9 bases between them. This CDR3 region has 13 residues. Complete variable domain (other parts from reference TRBV9 and TRBJ1-1): DSGVTQTPKHLITATGQRVTLRCSPRSGDLSVYWYQQSLDQGLQFLIQYYNGEERAKGNILERFSAQQFPDLHSELNLSSLELGDSALYFCASSVAFRAEAFFGQGTRLTVV.

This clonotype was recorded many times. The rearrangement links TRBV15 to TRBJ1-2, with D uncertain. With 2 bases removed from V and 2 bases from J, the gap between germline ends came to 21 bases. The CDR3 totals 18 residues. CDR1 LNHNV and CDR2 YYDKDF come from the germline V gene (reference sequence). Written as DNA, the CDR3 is TGTGCCACCAGCAGATCTCACCGTAAGGGAATCGGCAACTATGGCTACACCTTC. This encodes CATSRSHRKGIGNYGYTF.